Shown below are 8 T cell receptor beta chains from a single sample sequenced in a study of tumor T cells in aggressive B-cell lymphoma. This table comes from immunoSEQ multiplex PCR, and its TCRdb copy is limited to in-frame clones, with some not included. The table lists 1,600 or so clones, about 90% of them singletons. Sequencing was done on a sample of tumor tissue. Every receptor here comes from an adult with diffuse large B cell lymphoma.

This clone was seen once. The CDR3 region is CAPEVSDYEQYF. CDR3 nucleotide sequence: TGTGCCCCGGAGGTATCGGACTACGAGCAGTACTTC. The chain is built from TRBV6-7 and TRBJ2-5; D is perhaps TRBD2 (5 bases). The J call may be in error: the DNA end matches TRBJ2-7 better. TRBV6-7 carries the ORF label, with uncertain function. The CDR3 extends over 12 amino acids.

V and J are TRBV28 and TRBJ2-7; a weak D match, TRBD1 (5 bases). The germline V gene has CDR1 MDHEN and CDR2 SYDVKM. There are 13 residues in the CDR3. Trimming cost V 4 bases and J 9 bases, with 16 bases left between them. The CDR3 DNA reads TGTGCCAGCAGTTCTCCTCCGACAGACCCGCAGTACTTC. It yields the protein CASSSPPTDPQYF.

CDR3 coding DNA: TGTGCCAGTAGTATTAGCGGACTAGCGGCCTACAATGAGCAGTTCTTC. Its translation is CASSISGLAAYNEQFF. This chain connects TRBV19 to TRBJ2-1; 10 bases match TRBD2. Germline values: CDR1 LNHDA, CDR2 SQIVND (reference sequence). V lost 3 bases to trimming and J lost 2 bases; unmatched junction nucleotides: 4. The length of the CDR3 is 16 residues.

The gene calls are TRBV4-2 and TRBJ2-1; a possible D gene is TRBD2 (5 bases). Germline lookup yields CDR1 LGHNA and CDR2 YNFKEQ. This CDR3 region has 16 residues. V lost 0 bases and J 1 base, leaving 10 bases between the germline ends. DNA for the CDR3: TGTGCCAGCAGCCAAGATCTGCAGCGGTCCTACAATGAGCAGTTCTTC. Its translation is CASSQDLQRSYNEQFF.

As regards this clone: The DNA is omitted, as the CDR3 cannot be located on it reliably, and the CDR3 follows TCRdb's listing. The chain is built from TRBV11-2 and TRBJ2-7; TRBD1 is the table's D call, not checked against the DNA. Germline loops: CDR1 SGHAT, CDR2 FQNNGV. Ends included, the CDR3 has 15 residues. CDR3 sequence reads: CASSFGQGRYYEQYF.

The chain carries TRBV19 and TRBJ2-1; 12 nucleotides match TRBD2. CDR1 and CDR2 (germline): LNHDA, SQIVND (reference sequence). The CDR3 covers 13 residues. V was clipped by 10 bases and J by 7 bases; unmatched bases: 5. Written as DNA, the CDR3 is TGTGCCACTAGCGGGAGGGCCTTAAATGAGCAGTTCTTC. This codes for CATSGRALNEQFF.

The chain recombines TRBV9 with TRBJ2-3; 11 nucleotides match TRBD2. Germline CDR1 and CDR2: SGDLS and YYNGEE. The CDR3 totals 16 residues. Trimming removed 0 bases from V and 6 bases from J; junction bases left unmatched: 6. This CDR3 is CASSVATSGVRDTQYF. The CDR3 nucleotides read TGTGCCAGCAGCGTAGCGACTAGCGGGGTTCGGGATACGCAGTATTTT.

This chain joins TRBV21-1 and TRBJ1-2; TRBD1, the D gene given by the table, was not confirmed from the DNA. TRBV21-1 is reported as a pseudogene. This CDR3 is built from 11 residues. The CDR3 loop is CASRTRDRPLF. The CDR3 bases are TGTGCCAGCAGGACGAGGGACAGGCCCCTCTTC.